Below are 9 T cell receptor beta chains sequenced from a single sample in a study of blood T cells in healthy people across ages. A second about 7 to 12 cycle PCR used barcoded and J-beta primers. TCRdb fed the 5' RACE reads into MiXCR, producing one record per CDR3 protein. The table has 1,800,000 or so distinct CDR3 sequences, around 42% seen once; the top ten hold about 23%. Sequenced: blood. These receptor sequences come from a human donor in good health.

The V call is TRBV5-6, the J call TRBJ2-5; possible D gene TRBD1, 7 bases. This CDR3 has 15 residues. CDR1 SGHDT and CDR2 YYEEEE come from the germline V gene. V was shortened by 4 bases and J by 2 bases, with 15 bases between the two germline ends. CDR3 in DNA: TGTGCCAGCAGCAGCCGCGGGACAGCACAAGAGACCCAGTACTTC. Amino acid sequence: CASSSRGTAQETQYF. Combining the CDR3 with reference TRBV5-6 and TRBJ2-5 gives the whole variable domain DAGVTQSPTHLIKTRGQQVTLRCSPKSGHDTVSWYQQALGQGPQFIFQYYEEEERQRGNFPDRFSGHQFPNYSSELNVNALLLGDSALYLCASSSRGTAQETQYFGPGTRLLVL.

The chain joins TRBV24-1 to TRBJ1-2; 8 bases are shared with TRBD1. Germline V gene lookup returns CDR1 KGHDR and CDR2 SFDVKD. This CDR3 region has 14 residues. The ends lost 3 bases at V and 2 bases at J; junction bases unmatched: 1. The CDR3 DNA reads TGTGCCACCAGTGATACAGGGGGGAACTATGGCTACACCTTC. Its translation: CATSDTGGNYGYTF.

This clonotype was counted only a few times. This rearrangement joins TRBV20-1 to TRBJ1-1; D is ambiguous. Germline CDR1 reads DFQATT; CDR2 reads SNEGSKA (reference sequence). This CDR3 spans 14 amino acids. V lost 3 bases to trimming and J lost 0 bases, with 11 bases between them. The CDR3 reads CSASTGPLNTEAFF. The CDR3 DNA sequence: TGCAGTGCTAGTACCGGCCCGTTGAACACTGAAGCTTTCTTT.

The CDR3 region has the DNA TGCGCCAGCAGCTCCGGGGGTATCCGTGATACGCAGTATTTT. Protein: CASSSGGIRDTQYF. The V call is TRBV5-1, the J call TRBJ2-3; possibly TRBD2 for D (6 bases). The CDR3 has 14 residues. The V gene lost 3 bases and the J gene lost 6 bases, with 14 bases spanning the gap. The germline CDR1 and CDR2 sequences are SGHRS and YFSETQ.

Only a few counts were recorded for this clonotype. This chain links TRBV7-9 with TRBJ1-2; D remains ambiguous. From germline, CDR1 is SEHNR and CDR2 FQNEAQ (reference sequence). Trimming took 2 bases from V and 6 from J, leaving 7 bases between them. CDR3 size: 12 residues. CDR3 protein: CASSLFSDGYTF. The CDR3 coding sequence is TGTGCCAGCAGCTTATTCTCCGATGGCTACACCTTC.

The chain uses TRBV20-1 and TRBJ2-5; perhaps TRBD2 as D (5 bases). CDR3 length equals 15 residues. V lost 6 bases, J lost 1 base, and 18 bases lay in between. CDR1 and CDR2 from the germline V gene are DFQATT and SNEGSKA (reference sequence). CDR3 region: CSATFWASTQETQYF. DNA of the CDR3: TGCAGTGCCACGTTCTGGGCTAGCACCCAAGAGACCCAGTACTTC.

The chain has TRBV4-1 and TRBJ1-4; the D gene is possibly TRBD1 (5 bases). This CDR3 has 16 residues. Germline lookup yields CDR1 MGHRA and CDR2 YSYEKL. V shed 1 base and J shed 3 bases, with 12 bases lying between them. CDR3 protein: CASSQGYRGSNEKLFF. For the CDR3, the DNA is TGCGCCAGCAGCCAAGGATACCGGGGGTCTAATGAAAAACTGTTTTTT.

The V gene is TRBV4-3, the J gene TRBJ1-2; D might be TRBD1 (5 bases). This CDR3 is 15 amino acids long. V lost 4 bases and J 2 bases, leaving 14 bases between the germline ends. Germline lookup yields CDR1 LGHNA and CDR2 YSLEER. The CDR3: CASSPLGQANYGYTF. CDR3 nucleotide sequence: TGCGCCAGCAGCCCACTAGGACAAGCAAACTATGGCTACACCTTC.

A few counts support this clonotype. The chain combines TRBV29-1 with TRBJ1-5, with 10 nucleotides matching TRBD1. This CDR3 comprises 17 residues. The germline CDR1 and CDR2 sequences are SQVTM and ANQGSEA. The V gene end was trimmed by 8 bases and the J gene end by 0 bases; junction bases not matched to a gene: 13. CDR3 loop: CSPHTDRGPYSNQPQHF. The CDR3 DNA reads as TGCAGCCCCCACACAGACAGGGGGCCGTATAGCAATCAGCCCCAGCATTTT.